This TCR beta chain derives from a study of T cells in localized non-small cell lung cancer. Study-wide points: Exceeding tumor, uninvolved adjacent lung had the highest T cell clonality. The study sequenced only one region of the tumor. As a result, intratumor heterogeneity could not be excluded and remains possible. Median approximately 61 top-100 tumor clones were shared with paired adjacent lung. Longer overall survival was linked to higher blood T cell density.

The V gene's germline CDR1 is SGHDT and CDR2 YYEEEE. The V segment lost 3 bases and the J segment 4 bases; nucleotides outside the gene matches: 2. The CDR3 is made up of 13 amino acids. Produced via immunoSEQ multiplex PCR; TCRdb's table is partial and in-frame only. The sample lists 64,000 or so clones; roughly nine tenths were seen once. A remark on this clone: The antigen is undetermined.

The chain combines TRBV5-6 with TRBJ1-2; 8 nucleotides agree with TRBD1. The specimen was peripheral blood, collected before any cancer treatment. The TCR sequence derives from a woman aged 40-69 years with stage I lung adenocarcinoma. CDR3 sequence: CASSSTGAYGYTF. The CDR3 DNA is TGTGCCAGCAGCTCGACAGGGGCCTATGGCTACACCTTC.